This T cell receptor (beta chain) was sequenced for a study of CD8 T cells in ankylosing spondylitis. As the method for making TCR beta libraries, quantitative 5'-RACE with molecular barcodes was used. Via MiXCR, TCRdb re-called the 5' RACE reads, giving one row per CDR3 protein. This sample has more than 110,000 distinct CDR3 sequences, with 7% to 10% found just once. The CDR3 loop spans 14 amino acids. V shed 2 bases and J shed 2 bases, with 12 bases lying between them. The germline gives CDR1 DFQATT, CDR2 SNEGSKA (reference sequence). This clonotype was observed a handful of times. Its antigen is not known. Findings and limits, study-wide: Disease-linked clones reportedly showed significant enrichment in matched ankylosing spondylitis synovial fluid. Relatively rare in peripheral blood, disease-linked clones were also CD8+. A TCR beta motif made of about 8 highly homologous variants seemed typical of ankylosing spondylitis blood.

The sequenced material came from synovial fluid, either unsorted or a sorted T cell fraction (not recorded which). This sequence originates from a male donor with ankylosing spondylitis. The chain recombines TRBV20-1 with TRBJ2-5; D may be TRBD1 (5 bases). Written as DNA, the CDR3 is TGCAGTGCTAGATGGGGCGTGGGGCAAGAGACCCAGTACTTC. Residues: CSARWGVGQETQYF.